A selection of T cell receptor beta chains follows, all from one sample in a study of blood T cell repertoires in COVID-19. Using immunoSEQ multiplex PCR, the repertoire was profiled, and TCRdb retains in-frame clones only, with some absent. This sample has just over 300,000 clones, with approximately 86% found just once. Sequencing was carried out using peripheral blood. The source of these receptors is a man between 18 and 35 years old with active or convalescent COVID-19. Both conserved end residues are part of each CDR3. Each record gives: clone size, J gene, D gene, V gene, CDR3 DNA, CDR3 protein. The D gene is left open where the match is weak. Clone sizes are given selectively: once, few, many, or a class where the clone is expanded.

few TRBJ1-2 . TRBV29-1 TGCAGCTTCGGACAGTCCCCTTATGGCTACACCTTC CSFGQSPYGYTF
. TRBJ2-1 . TRBV28 TGTGCCAGCGCCGAGTTGCCCCCCTCCAAAGAAAGGCAGTTCTTC CASAELPPSKERQFF
. TRBJ2-7 TRBD1 TRBV5-6 TGTGCCAGCAGGAGACAGGGTCTCGCCTACGAGCAGTACTTC CASRRQGLAYEQYF
. TRBJ2-2 . TRBV27 TGTGCCAGCAGTTCCCGACAGGCGAACACCGGGGAGCTGTTTTTT CASSSRQANTGELFF
. TRBJ2-2 . TRBV5-8 TGTGCCAGCAGCTCAGGACTTACCGGGGAGCTGTTTTTT CASSSGLTGELFF
. TRBJ2-2 . TRBV6-2/TRBV6-3 TGTGCCAGCAGTCTGAACTACCGGGAGCTGTTTTTT CASSLNYRELFF
. TRBJ2-3 TRBD1 TRBV9 TGTGCCAGCAGCTTATGGACAGGGGTAAGCACAGATACGCAGTATTTT CASSLWTGVSTDTQYF
. TRBJ2-2 TRBD2 TRBV19 TGTGCCAGTAGATCCCCGTCGGGGAGTCTAGCGGGAAACACCGGGGAGCTGTTTTTT CASRSPSGSLAGNTGELFF
. TRBJ1-6 . TRBV7-9 TGTGCCAGCAGCTTAGGGCAGGTTAATTCACCCCTCCACTTT CASSLGQVNSPLHF
. TRBJ2-7 TRBD2 TRBV27 TGTGCCAGCAGTCTAGCGGGAGTTGTGAGGGAGCAGTACTTC CASSLAGVVREQYF
. TRBJ2-5 . TRBV5-4 TGTGCCAGCAGCAGGAGCGGGCATAATAAAGAGACCCAGTACTTC CASSRSGHNKETQYF
. TRBJ2-1 . TRBV14 TGTGCCAGCAGCCATCCTAGTATGCCCTACAATGAGCAGTTCTTC CASSHPSMPYNEQFF
. TRBJ2-1 TRBD1 TRBV28 TGTGCCAGCCGGGAACAGGGGTGGAATGAGCAGTTCTTC CASREQGWNEQFF
. TRBJ1-2 . TRBV28 TGTGCCAGCAGTTTGCGCGTCTATGGCTACACCTTC CASSLRVYGYTF
. TRBJ2-5 TRBD1 TRBV11-2 TGTGCCAGCAGCTTAGCATTCGGACAGGGGAACGACGAGACCCAGTACTTC CASSLAFGQGNDETQYF
. TRBJ1-2 . TRBV28 TGTGCCAGCAGTTTAGGGACATATGGCTACACCTTC CASSLGTYGYTF
. TRBJ1-1 . TRBV28 TGTGCCAGTTCCATAGCCGGGACAAAAGCTTTCTTT CASSIAGTKAFF